This entry features one T cell receptor beta chain sequence. In the study's own analysis: How many nucleated cells were present was estimated from reference gene primer amplification. Using immunoSEQ multiplex PCR, the repertoire was profiled, and TCRdb retains in-frame clones only, with some absent. From that table come the V and J calls and clone size; the DNA was used to work out D and trimming. In the table there are tens of thousands of clones, 80% to 90% of which are singletons. The source of the sample is a study of blood T cell repertoires in COVID-19. Sequencing used peripheral blood. The receptor comes from a woman aged 60 to 75 with acute or convalescent COVID-19.

CDR3 coding DNA: TGTGCCAGCAGCTTAGGCCTATCCAATGAGCAGTTCTTC. Translation: CASSLGLSNEQFF. This chain joins TRBV7-7 and TRBJ2-1; D remains unclear. V was shortened by 1 base and J by 6 bases, with 7 bases between the two germline ends. This CDR3 is built from 13 residues. Germline V gene sequence: CDR1 SSHAT, CDR2 FNYEAQ (reference sequence).